The clone carrying this T cell receptor beta chain was recorded a few times. The antigen is undetermined. This sample stems from a study of long-term antiretroviral therapy in people with HIV. Study findings and constraints: Blood obtained between 2004 and 2017 may reflect older ART regimens.

Assay version v3.0 of immunoSEQ was used, and it was run at survey level. Method: immunoSEQ multiplex PCR; TCRdb's copy keeps in-frame clones and lacks some. The sample contains about 24,000 clones, around 86% of which appear only once. Per germline, CDR1 SGHAT and CDR2 FQNNGV. The CDR3 runs 13 residues. Germline trimming cut 5 bases from V and 8 bases from J; bases unmatched to any gene: 8. The rearrangement uses TRBV11-2 and TRBJ1-2; TRBD1 agrees at 7 bases. The clonotype originates from a man aged 45-65 years with HIV. The sample in question was unsorted PBMCs, obtained 0.4 years after starting antiretroviral therapy. As DNA, the CDR3 is TGTGCCAGCAGCGCACAGGGGTTTGGAGGCTACACCTTC. Amino acids: CASSAQGFGGYTF.